One sample yielded the 22 T cell receptor beta chains listed below, sequenced in a study of cytomegalovirus exposure and HLA in healthy donors (dated by TCRdb to about 2017). Library preparation used the immunoSEQ multiplex PCR assay. A mixture of 60 forward primers for TCR Vbeta segments and 13 reverse primers for TCR Jbeta segments was used in the multiplex PCR. TCRdb stores this immuneACCESS table with in-frame sequences only. Part of the clones is absent; in the studies checked, under half of the shortfall reflects unresolved V genes, and no reason is known for the rest. The sample contains 100,000 or so clones, less than 85% of them found a single time. The ten largest clones capture more than 8% of the sample. The source material was PBMCs. These receptors came from a middle-aged man in good health and CMV-seropositive.

Turning to this clone: Other DNA sequences in the sample encode the same CDR3. The J gene is TRBJ1-3, the V gene TRBV9, with no clear D. This CDR3 is built from 15 residues. V gave up 0 bases and J gave up 0 bases, with 7 bases separating them. The germline gives CDR1 SGDLS, CDR2 YYNGEE. The DNA of the CDR3 is TGTGCCAGCAGCGTAGAGGGAGACTCTGGAAACACCATATATTTT. Its translation: CASSVEGDSGNTIYF.

This chain links TRBV7-2 with TRBJ1-1, with 9 bases that match TRBD1. Germline CDR1 SGHTA, CDR2 FQGNSA. V was clipped by 8 bases and J by 5 bases; unmatched bases: 6. The CDR3 runs to 13 residues. This chain's CDR3 is CASGRQGGTEAFF. CDR3 sequence (DNA): TGTGCCAGCGGCCGACAGGGGGGGACTGAAGCTTTCTTT.

CDR3 coding DNA: TGCGCCAGCAGCCAAGATCGGACAGGGCTTCAGCCCCAGCATTTT. Translating gives CASSQDRTGLQPQHF. This chain joins TRBV4-1 and TRBJ1-5; 8 bases align to TRBD1. The junction had 4 bases not matched to a gene; V was cut back by 0 bases and J by 6 bases. The CDR3 has 15 residues. Germline CDR1 reads MGHRA; CDR2 reads YSYEKL.

With regard to this clone: A read error may produce the germline difference seen at one junction end. The chain uses TRBV2 and TRBJ2-2; 7 positions match TRBD1. There are 14 residues in the CDR3. Germline V gene lookup returns CDR1 SNHLY and CDR2 FYNNEI. The CDR3 DNA reads as TGTGCCGTACGGGGACAGAGGAACCCCGGGGAGCTGTTTTTT. Residues: CAVRGQRNPGELFF.

This chain connects TRBV11-3 to TRBJ2-2, with no clear D. Germline CDR1 and CDR2: SGHNT and YENEEA. V lost 5 bases, J lost 6 bases, and 10 bases lay in between. CDR3 length: 13 residues. CDR3 amino acids: CASSPLAAGELFF. The CDR3 coding sequence is TGTGCCAGCAGCCCCCTGGCGGCCGGGGAGCTGTTTTTT.

J is TRBJ1-1 and V is TRBV5-8; 8 bases match TRBD1. The ends lost 5 bases at V and 1 base at J; junction bases unmatched: 4. From germline, CDR1 is SGHTS and CDR2 YDEGEE. CDR3 length: 14 residues. CDR3 DNA: TGTGCCAGCAGAATCACAGGGGGGAACACTGAAGCTTTCTTT. Amino acids: CASRITGGNTEAFF.

The chain couples TRBV2 to TRBJ2-7; 8 nucleotides match TRBD2. The CDR3 runs to 15 residues. The V gene's germline CDR1 is SNHLY and CDR2 FYNNEI. With V trimmed by 6 bases and J by 0 bases, 7 bases remained unmatched. CDR3 loop: CASRSLAESSYEQYF. CDR3 coding DNA: TGTGCCAGCAGATCACTAGCGGAGAGCTCCTACGAGCAGTACTTC.

This clone was seen just once. This chain joins TRBV28 and TRBJ1-2; TRBD1 aligns across 7 bases. The CDR3 has 14 amino acids. CDR1 MDHEN and CDR2 SYDVKM come from the germline V gene. V lost 2 bases to trimming and J lost 6 bases; unmatched junction nucleotides: 6. CDR3 sequence: CASSLGHRGDGYTF. CDR3 nucleotide sequence: TGTGCCAGCAGTTTAGGTCACAGGGGTGATGGCTACACCTTC.

The chain combines TRBV7-2 with TRBJ1-6, with a weak D call TRBD1 (6 bases). V shed 7 bases and J shed 7 bases, with 20 bases lying between them. The CDR3 is 16 amino acids. Germline V gene lookup returns CDR1 SGHTA and CDR2 FQGNSA. CDR3 amino acids: CASTLTGILNNSPLHF. The CDR3 coding sequence is TGTGCCAGCACTCTCACAGGGATCCTTAACAATTCACCCCTCCACTTT.

The chain joins TRBV29-1 to TRBJ2-3; the match to TRBD2 covers 13 bases. The V and J ends lost 3 bases and 2 bases, in that order; junction bases with no gene match: 2. This CDR3 has 15 amino acids. Germline lookup yields CDR1 SQVTM and CDR2 ANQGSEA. CDR3 residues: CSVEGTSGITDTQYF. The CDR3 DNA reads TGCAGCGTTGAGGGGACTAGCGGGATCACAGATACGCAGTATTTT.

The chain recombines TRBV5-1 with TRBJ1-2; possibly TRBD1 for D (6 bases). Germline loops: CDR1 SGHRS, CDR2 YFSETQ. Trimming left V 3 bases short and J 14 bases short, with 20 bases between. The CDR3 loop spans 13 amino acids. The CDR3 loop reads CASSSTGEGSLTF. For the CDR3, the DNA is TGCGCCAGCAGCTCGACAGGTGAGGGATCGTTGACCTTC.

This sequence joins TRBV19 and TRBJ1-1; TRBD1 matches 8 bases. The junction had 6 bases not matched to a gene; V was cut back by 4 bases and J by 5 bases. The CDR3 contains 14 residues. Germline V lookup: CDR1 LNHDA, CDR2 SQIVND (reference sequence). The CDR3 here is CASSKTDRVTEAFF. The CDR3 region has the DNA TGTGCCAGTAGTAAAACGGACAGGGTGACTGAAGCTTTCTTT.

The J gene is TRBJ2-7, the V gene TRBV7-2; maybe TRBD1 (6 bases). V was trimmed by 5 bases and J by 1 base, leaving 12 bases between them. CDR3 length: 14 residues. The V gene's germline CDR1 is SGHTA and CDR2 FQGNSA. In nucleotides, the CDR3 is TGTGCCAGCAGCCCCTGGACAGATTCCTACGAGCAGTACTTC. Its translation is CASSPWTDSYEQYF.

The V and J genes are TRBV5-1 and TRBJ2-5, with 10 positions matching TRBD2. The CDR3 length is 16 residues. V lost 5 bases to trimming and J lost 2 bases; unmatched junction nucleotides: 9. Per germline, CDR1 SGHRS and CDR2 YFSETQ. CDR3 nucleotide sequence: TGCGCCAGCAGGGCTTCCTGGACTAGCGGACAAGAGACCCAGTACTTC. Its translation: CASRASWTSGQETQYF.

The V and J genes are TRBV5-6 and TRBJ1-4, with 7 bases matching TRBD1. Looked up from germline, CDR1 is SGHDT and CDR2 is YYEEEE. The trim removed 4 bases at V and 5 bases at J, leaving 8 bases unmatched. This CDR3 spans 15 amino acids. CDR3 in DNA: TGTGCCAGCAGCAAACCGGACAGGTCGAATGAAAAACTGTTTTTT. Encoded protein: CASSKPDRSNEKLFF.

This chain links TRBV5-5 with TRBJ2-1, with 11 nucleotides matching TRBD2. The trim removed 6 bases at V and 7 bases at J, leaving 9 bases unmatched. The CDR3 consists of 15 residues. Per germline, CDR1 SGHKS and CDR2 YYEKEE (reference sequence). The CDR3, as DNA: TGTGCCAGCACCCTGATTCTAGCGGGAGGAAATGAGCAGTTCTTC. Amino acids: CASTLILAGGNEQFF.

This clone was detected a few times. V gene TRBV7-9 combines with J gene TRBJ1-2; weak D call: TRBD1 (6 bases). The CDR3 runs 12 residues. V was trimmed by 4 bases and J by 8 bases, leaving 11 bases between them. The germline V gene has CDR1 SEHNR and CDR2 FQNEAQ (reference sequence). CDR3 region: CASSSGQRGYTF. Here the CDR3 DNA reads TGTGCCAGCAGCTCAGGACAGCGCGGCTACACCTTC.

The CDR3 nucleotides are TGTGCCAGCAGCTTCAAGCTACCTGGGGCCAACGTCCTGACTTTC. It specifies CASSFKLPGANVLTF. The genes are TRBV7-2 and TRBJ2-6; D is unclear. Germline CDR1 and CDR2: SGHTA and FQGNSA. Between the trimmed V and J ends, which lost 3 bases and 2 bases, there was a span of 8 bases. This CDR3 contains 15 residues.

Comments on this clone: The identical CDR3 is also encoded by other nucleotide sequences in the sample. The chain joins TRBV5-6 to TRBJ1-4, with 9 bases fitting TRBD1. The CDR3 has 14 residues. CDR1 is SGHDT, CDR2 YYEEEE, per germline. Unmatched junction bases numbered 4, after V lost 5 bases and J lost 5 bases. The CDR3 nucleotides are TGTGCCAGCAGTTCGGACAGGGGAAATGAAAAACTGTTTTTT. It translates to CASSSDRGNEKLFF.

The CDR3: CASSLTGNYGYTF. CDR3 sequence (DNA): TGCGCCAGCAGTCTGACAGGAAACTATGGCTACACCTTC. The gene calls are TRBV10-2 and TRBJ1-2; possible D gene TRBD1, 6 bases. From germline, CDR1 is WSHSY and CDR2 SAAADI. This CDR3 contains 13 residues. V dropped 5 bases and J dropped 2 bases, with 9 bases sitting between them.

This chain uses TRBV15 with TRBJ2-1; 8 bases are a match to TRBD1. After removal of 4 bases from V and 4 bases from J, the junction contained 15 bases not matched to a gene. This CDR3 has 18 residues. The germline gives CDR1 LNHNV, CDR2 YYDKDF (reference sequence). CDR3 sequence (DNA): TGTGCCACCAGCACCCTTAACCCGGGACAGGCCAAGTACAATGAGCAGTTCTTC. Its protein product is CATSTLNPGQAKYNEQFF. The full variable domain, rest sourced from reference TRBV15 and TRBJ2-1, is DAMVIQNPRYQVTQFGKPVTLSCSQTLNHNVMYWYQQKSSQAPKLLFHYYDKDFNNEADTPDNFQSRRPNTSFCFLDIRSPGLGDTAMYLCATSTLNPGQAKYNEQFFGPGTRLTVL.

The chain couples TRBV4-2 to TRBJ2-1, with 10 bases aligning to TRBD2. V was clipped by 1 base and J by 6 bases; unmatched bases: 3. Germline V gene sequence: CDR1 LGHNA, CDR2 YNFKEQ. The CDR3 is 15 amino acids. This chain's CDR3 is CASSQGLAGINEQFF. DNA for the CDR3: TGTGCCAGCAGCCAAGGACTAGCGGGCATCAATGAGCAGTTCTTC.